The 27 T cell receptor beta chains below come from one sample, sequenced in a study of blood T cells in healthy people across ages. Then a second PCR, running about 7 to 11 cycles, was carried out with a sample-barcoded 5' primer and a J-beta primer mix. Each CDR3 protein is one row after TCRdb ran MiXCR on the 5' RACE reads. The sample comprises about 940,000 distinct CDR3 sequences, 48% of which are singletons, and 13% rests with the top ten. Material: blood. These receptors came from a man younger than 40 in good health.

This clonotype was observed a handful of times. The genes are TRBV4-1 and TRBJ2-7; no clear D. Trimming took off 1 base at V and 2 bases at J, with 9 bases between the two ends. CDR1 and CDR2 (germline): MGHRA, YSYEKL. The CDR3 spans 14 residues. Here the CDR3 reads CASSQVEAPYEQYF. The CDR3 bases are TGCGCCAGCAGCCAAGTTGAGGCCCCCTACGAGCAGTACTTC.

In this sample, this clonotype turned up a few times. The rearrangement joins TRBV20-1 to TRBJ2-7, with 8 bases aligning to TRBD1. The J call is uncertain, as TRBJ2-5 better fits the DNA end. Germline V gene sequence: CDR1 DFQATT, CDR2 SNEGSKA (reference sequence). This CDR3 is built from 14 residues. CDR3 region: CSARRAGGVETQYF. Written as DNA, the CDR3 is TGCAGTGCTAGGAGGGCAGGGGGCGTCGAGACCCAGTACTTC.

The chain is built from TRBV2 and TRBJ2-2; no definite D call. The CDR3 has 14 amino acids. V dropped 4 bases and J dropped 5 bases, with 11 bases sitting between them. From germline, CDR1 is SNHLY and CDR2 FYNNEI. DNA for the CDR3: TGTGCCAGCAGTGTGAGAGGAAGTACCGGGGAGCTGTTTTTT. Protein sequence: CASSVRGSTGELFF.

This clonotype was counted a single time. At one end, the junction sequence differs from germline, possibly due to a read error. J is TRBJ2-3 and V is TRBV12-3 or TRBV12-4, with D possibly matching TRBD2 (5 bases). The CDR3 extends over 14 amino acids. The CDR3 bases are TGTGCCAGCAGTGTAGCGCTCGGCACAGATACGCAGTATTTT. It encodes CASSVALGTDTQYF.

This clonotype was counted a few times. The V gene is TRBV27, the J gene TRBJ2-4, with 10 nucleotides matching TRBD2. With V trimmed by 10 bases and J by 8 bases, 8 bases remained unmatched. Germline CDR1 and CDR2: MNHEY and SMNVEV (reference sequence). CDR3 length: 13 amino acids. CDR3 sequence: CATAEAGGDIQYF. The CDR3 DNA follows: TGTGCCACAGCGGAAGCGGGAGGGGACATTCAGTACTTC.

The chain carries TRBV7-2 and TRBJ1-5, with D uncertain. The germline gives CDR1 SGHTA, CDR2 FQGNSA. Trimming left V 5 bases short and J 6 bases short, with 11 bases between. The length of the CDR3 is 13 residues. CDR3 sequence: CASSPSFGQPQHF. The CDR3 bases are TGTGCCAGCAGCCCTTCGTTCGGTCAGCCCCAGCATTTT.

V and J are TRBV13 and TRBJ2-3, with 12 positions matching TRBD2. V lost 5 bases to trimming and J lost 6 bases; unmatched junction nucleotides: 18. Germline V CDR1 and CDR2: PRHDT, FYEKMQ (reference sequence). The CDR3 sequence is 19 residues long. The CDR3 sequence is CASSPRTPSGGGVADTQYF. The CDR3 coding sequence is TGTGCCAGCAGCCCCCGGACTCCTAGCGGGGGGGGCGTTGCGGATACGCAGTATTTT.

CDR3 sequence: CSARDPRQGAYEQYF. The DNA of the CDR3 is TGCAGTGCTAGAGATCCGCGCCAGGGGGCTTACGAGCAGTACTTC. The chain combines TRBV20-1 with TRBJ2-7; 8 bases fit TRBD1. The V gene's germline CDR1 is DFQATT and CDR2 SNEGSKA (reference sequence). Unmatched junction bases numbered 8, after V lost 0 bases and J lost 4 bases. CDR3 length equals 15 residues.

This rearrangement joins TRBV5-5 to TRBJ2-1; D is uncertain. The CDR3 length is 14 residues. Germline CDR1 and CDR2: SGHKS and YYEKEE (reference sequence). V was trimmed by 0 bases and J by 7 bases, leaving 11 bases between them. In DNA form, the CDR3 reads TGTGCCAGCAGCTTGGCCAACTATGATAATGAGCAGTTCTTC. Protein sequence: CASSLANYDNEQFF.

CDR3 loop: CSARELAKETQYF. Here the CDR3 DNA reads TGCAGTGCTAGAGAGTTAGCCAAAGAGACCCAGTACTTC. The chain carries TRBV20-1 and TRBJ2-5; D is ambiguous. The length of the CDR3 is 13 residues. V lost 0 bases to trimming and J lost 3 bases, with 8 bases between them. Germline V gene lookup returns CDR1 DFQATT and CDR2 SNEGSKA (reference sequence).

With respect to this clonotype: With a much larger clone just one base away, this may be a read error. The V gene is TRBV5-1, the J gene TRBJ2-3; 7 positions agree with TRBD1. Germline V lookup: CDR1 SGHRS, CDR2 YFSETQ. The CDR3 totals 15 residues. The CDR3 loop reads CASRSGQKSTDTRYF. For the CDR3, the DNA is TGCGCCAGCAGGTCGGGACAGAAAAGCACAGATACGCGGTATTTT.

This clonotype was observed at least ten times. The J gene is TRBJ2-3, the V gene TRBV4-1; 10 nucleotides align to TRBD2. With 4 bases clipped from V and 0 bases from J, the junction kept 13 bases outside the gene matches. Per the germline V gene, CDR1 is MGHRA and CDR2 is YSYEKL. The CDR3 is made up of 19 amino acids. The CDR3 reads CASSPDSSGGYTSTDTQYF. The CDR3 DNA reads TGCGCCAGCAGCCCTGACTCTAGCGGGGGCTATACTAGCACAGATACGCAGTATTTT.

The gene calls are TRBV4-1 and TRBJ1-2; 7 nucleotides align to TRBD1. The CDR3 has 17 amino acids. Germline assignment: CDR1 MGHRA and CDR2 YSYEKL. J was trimmed by 2 bases and V by 0 bases; bases with no gene match: 9. This chain's CDR3 is CASSQDPHRGFNYGYTF. The CDR3 region has the DNA TGCGCCAGCAGCCAAGATCCTCACAGGGGATTCAACTATGGCTACACCTTC.

This clonotype has just one count. The rearrangement uses TRBV7-2 and TRBJ2-5; 9 bases map to TRBD2. Germline V CDR1 and CDR2: SGHTA, FQGNSA. V shed 7 bases, J shed 0 bases, and the junction held 9 bases outside the gene matches. There are 16 residues in the CDR3. The CDR3 DNA sequence: TGTGCCAGCACCCCTATGGCGGGGGGGTACCAAGAGACCCAGTACTTC. Protein product: CASTPMAGGYQETQYF.

This clonotype was seen a handful of times. DNA for the CDR3: TGTGCCAGCAGCAATGCAGCGGGGGAAATATCAGGCACAGATACGCAGTATTTT. It translates to CASSNAAGEISGTDTQYF. This rearrangement joins TRBV21-1 to TRBJ2-3; the DNA was not used to check the table's D call, TRBD2. TRBV21-1 is noted as a pseudogene. CDR3 size: 18 residues.

V gene TRBV9 combines with J gene TRBJ2-1, with D perhaps given as TRBD1 or TRBD2 (5 bases each). The CDR3 length is 17 residues. Germline CDR1 reads SGDLS; CDR2 reads YYNGEE. V dropped 3 bases and J dropped 2 bases, with 18 bases sitting between them. The CDR3 here is CASSARGEKGTYNEQFF. The CDR3 DNA follows: TGTGCCAGCAGCGCCAGAGGGGAGAAGGGAACCTACAATGAGCAGTTCTTC. Filled out from reference TRBV9 and TRBJ2-1, the complete variable domain reads DSGVTQTPKHLITATGQRVTLRCSPRSGDLSVYWYQQSLDQGLQFLIQYYNGEERAKGNILERFSAQQFPDLHSELNLSSLELGDSALYFCASSARGEKGTYNEQFFGPGTRLTVL.

This clonotype turned up a few times. This rearrangement joins TRBV28 to TRBJ2-3; D is unresolved. V dropped 5 bases and J dropped 8 bases, with 11 bases sitting between them. Per germline, CDR1 MDHEN and CDR2 SYDVKM. The CDR3 totals 12 residues. The CDR3 sequence is CASSESRATQYF. The CDR3, as DNA: TGTGCCAGCAGTGAGAGTAGAGCTACGCAGTATTTT.

This clonotype has a single count. A much larger clone differs from this one at a single base, so this may be a read error. The chain recombines TRBV6-4 with TRBJ2-1, with 9 nucleotides matching TRBD2. Looked up from germline, CDR1 is MRHNA and CDR2 is SNTAGT. This CDR3 region has 15 residues. The DNA of the CDR3 is TGTGCCAGCAGTGAGTCGCGGGGGGGCCTCGATGAGGAGTTCTTC. As protein: CASSESRGGLDEEFF.

The chain uses TRBV12-3 or TRBV12-4 and TRBJ1-6, with D uncertain. V was pared by 3 bases and J by 6 bases, with 9 bases between. This CDR3 contains 14 residues. The CDR3 sequence is CASSLFTSNSPLHF. The CDR3 coding sequence is TGTGCCAGCAGTTTGTTTACATCTAATTCACCCCTCCACTTT.

The V and J genes are TRBV12-3 or TRBV12-4 and TRBJ2-5; 8 bases align to TRBD2. This CDR3 is built from 19 residues. V gave up 2 bases and J gave up 4 bases; unmatched junction bases: 18. DNA for the CDR3: TGTGCCAGCAGTTTACTGGGGCGGGGCGGGAGGTACGGTGGAGAGACCCAGTACTTC. Amino acid sequence: CASSLLGRGGRYGGETQYF.

This clonotype was counted a few times. J is TRBJ2-5 and V is TRBV29-1, with D perhaps being TRBD1 or TRBD2 (5 bases each). This CDR3 is built from 13 residues. Germline-derived CDR1 and CDR2 are SQVTM and ANQGSEA. Between the trimmed V and J ends, which lost 1 base and 5 bases, there was a span of 11 bases. The DNA of the CDR3 is TGCAGCGTTGAAGCTTCGGGACCCGAGACCCAGTACTTC. It translates to CSVEASGPETQYF.

There are a few counts of this clonotype. V and J are TRBV6-1 and TRBJ2-1, with D possibly TRBD1 on 6 matching bases. Germline loops: CDR1 MNHNS, CDR2 SASEGT. This CDR3 is 18 amino acids long. With 2 bases removed from V and 0 bases from J, the gap between germline ends came to 17 bases. CDR3 in DNA: TGTGCCAGCAGTGAATGGTCAGGGGTCTTAAGCTCCTACAATGAGCAGTTCTTC. This codes for CASSEWSGVLSSYNEQFF.

The chain employs TRBV9 and TRBJ2-3, with TRBD2 matching 9 bases. The CDR3 loop spans 16 amino acids. Germline V lookup: CDR1 SGDLS, CDR2 YYNGEE. DNA of the CDR3: TGTGTCAACAGCCCCTTGGAAGCGGGGGGCGATGATACGCAGTATTTT. Translated: CVNSPLEAGGDDTQYF.

The chain couples TRBV10-3 to TRBJ2-1; 7 nucleotides match TRBD1. The germline CDR1 and CDR2 sequences are ENHRY and SYGVKD. CDR3 length equals 15 residues. V dropped 0 bases and J dropped 10; count of bases not matched to a gene: 9. CDR3 DNA: TGTGCCATCAGTGAGTCGAATGGACAGGTCGACGAGCAGTTCTTC. Translation gives CAISESNGQVDEQFF.

The chain joins TRBV10-3 to TRBJ2-1; 7 bases are shared with TRBD2. V lost 2 bases, J lost 11 bases, and 3 bases stayed unmatched. Germline V gene sequence: CDR1 ENHRY, CDR2 SYGVKD. CDR3 size: 12 residues. CDR3 DNA: TGTGCCATCAGTGAGACTAGCGAGAAGCAGTTCTTC. Protein product: CAISETSEKQFF.

The sample holds a few counts of this clonotype. This chain links TRBV6-5 with TRBJ2-3; no definite D call. Trimming shortened V by 6 bases and J by 0 bases, and 10 bases separated the two germline ends. Germline loops: CDR1 MNHEY, CDR2 SVGAGI. The CDR3 covers 14 residues. This chain's CDR3 is CASRDGLSTDTQYF. CDR3 nucleotide sequence: TGTGCCAGCAGGGACGGGCTAAGCACAGATACGCAGTATTTT.

The chain links TRBV30 to TRBJ2-7; tentative D call: TRBD2 (5 bases). CDR1 GTSNPN and CDR2 SVGIG come from the germline V gene (reference sequence). Trimming removed 7 bases at V and 1 base at J, with 14 bases between. The CDR3 contains 13 residues. CDR3 in DNA: TGTGCCTCTGCCGACGGACTTTCCTACGAGCAGTACTTC. Encoded protein: CASADGLSYEQYF. The entire variable domain, with the rest obtained from reference TRBV30 and TRBJ2-7, is as follows: SQTIHQWPATLVQPVGSPLSLECTVEGTSNPNLYWYRQAAGRGLQLLFYSVGIGQISSEVPQNLSASRPQDRQFILSSKKLLLSDSGFYLCASADGLSYEQYFGPGTRLTVT.